The clone carrying this T cell receptor beta chain is a singleton in its sample. The target antigen is unknown. Time point specified: after neoadjuvant nivolumab, at surgical resection. Patients had HPV-negative, locally advanced oral cavity squamous cell carcinoma. CDR3 length: 13 residues. CDR1 SQVTM and CDR2 ANQGSEA come from the germline V gene. Trimming took off 4 bases at V and 1 base at J, with 8 bases between the two ends. This sample stems from a study of neoadjuvant anti-PD-1 for oral cavity cancer. Study-level information: Non-progressing patients received a fourth nivolumab dose near day 43, then surgery on days 50-56. Overall study findings and caveats: With three patients per group, TCR findings need larger cohorts.

Blood libraries mostly used 400 to 500 ng genomic DNA, six replicates each. Profiled with immunoSEQ multiplex PCR; TCRdb holds only in-frame clones, not every one. The table has about 14,000 clones, approximately 72% seen once. The receptor comes from a person between 40 and 85 years old with oral cavity squamous cell carcinoma. This sample comprised PBMCs, obtained after nivolumab (anti-PD-1) treatment. The J gene is TRBJ2-4, the V gene TRBV29-1; D is undetermined. The CDR3 region is CSVVVGAKNIQYF. Here the CDR3 DNA reads TGCAGCGTTGTAGTTGGTGCCAAAAACATTCAGTACTTC.